Listed below are T cell receptor beta chains from one sample, sequenced in a study of CD4 T cells in relation to SARS-CoV-2 and coronaviruses. The method was immunoSEQ multiplex PCR; TCRdb's version includes in-frame clones alone and lacks a portion of them. The sample includes about 36,000 clones, approximately 83% seen only once; the top ten take around 6.6%. Their specific antigens are unknown. What was sequenced was naive CD4+ T cells from PBMCs, cultured in vitro. The source is an adult with COVID-19. The conserved cysteine and the conserved F or W are not part of the CDR3 here. A D gene is named only where the DNA matches it firmly. A row's size may be missing; if present it is once, few, many or a size class.

-	few	TRBV7-9	ASSHFGQHGADEQF
TRBD2	-	TRBV7-9	ASSSSGRKTQY
-	-	TRBV28	ASSLFSASGEQY
-	-	TRBV27	ASSLKGPNTEAF
-	-	TRBV3-1/TRBV3-2	ASSQGTSGNTIY
-	-	TRBV15	ATSPTQDTLNQPQH
-	-	TRBV1	TSSRPRRQETQY
-	-	TRBV2	ASSEANPNQPQH
TRBD1	-	TRBV2	ASRQQGGQY
TRBD2	-	TRBV19	ASSLDRTSGVQETQY
TRBD2	-	TRBV27	ASSASGLALYEQY
-	-	TRBV4-3	ASSQEIRGYGYT
TRBD2	-	TRBV9	ASSVGLAGSYTQY
-	-	TRBV5-6	ASSLWTTGNQPQH
TRBD1	-	TRBV28	ASTPGGYEQY
-	few	TRBV30	AWSAGPLRSQPQH
-	-	TRBV18	ASSPNLSQGINEQF
-	-	TRBV19	ASSIWGGRQEKLF
-	-	TRBV6-1	ASSEASSRDYNEQF
-	-	TRBV7-6	ASSLLTGAQY
TRBD1	-	TRBV5-1	ASSLVSGGDFEQY
-	-	TRBV7-2	ATKTGRGLTYEQY
-	-	TRBV4-2	ASSQDRAGKETQY
TRBD1	-	TRBV2	ASHTRDRGNEQY
-	-	TRBV5-1	ATTRQGGTDTQY
TRBD1	-	TRBV6-6	ASSSGTGWTDTQY
-	-	TRBV6-5	ASGSGLGNEKLF
TRBD1	-	TRBV28	ASSPPGTGTAGANVLT
-	-	TRBV5-1	ASSRDTDYYGYT
-	-	TRBV5-5	ASSLGGDNQPQH
-	-	TRBV5-4	ASSSRTSSGGGNEQF
TRBD1	-	TRBV29-1	SADRDRVSDTQY
TRBD2	-	TRBV5-4	ASSLASGSIAGRETQY
TRBD2	-	TRBV3-1/TRBV3-2	ASSRAGAHEQY
-	-	TRBV18	ASSQRGPATNEKLF